This T cell receptor beta chain was sequenced for a study of shared clonotypes between healthy human individuals (dated by TCRdb to 2020 to 2022). For context, the study as a whole: Three men and a couple of women, aged 18 to 49 years, made up the cohort. Per donor, three plates each were used for CD4 naive and CD4 memory, two for CD8 naive, and one for CD8 memory. The study deeply sequenced blood TCR repertoires of several healthy adults to estimate repertoire size and the extent of clonotype sharing between individuals. To increase sequencing depth and limit assay-specific biases, different laboratories used diverse techniques to prepare libraries and sequence TCR repertoires. Per donor, leukapheresis produced somewhere between about 0.85 and 10 billion PBMCs.

The study at large found these results: Compared with non-shared clonotypes, the clonotypes found in all four sorted-subset donors had higher generation probabilities. Only blood was sampled, and tissue TCR repertoires likely differ from those in blood. Rarefaction of sorted-subset datasets indicated incomplete sequencing despite the large sequencing depth. About 5% of naive CD4, 3% to 3.5% of naive CD8, around 2.3% of memory CD4, and around 0.4% of memory CD8 clonotypes were shared across a few donors. Larger estimated clonotype richness was generally found for naive subsets than for memory subsets. Because the study included a small number of donors, the genetic and exposure-history diversity represented was limited. Based on pairwise subsampling, the degree of clonotype sharing among donors was expected to be affected by sequencing depth.

In the germline V gene, CDR1 corresponds to SGHVS and CDR2 to FNYEAQ. V loses 5 bases of germline sequence and J loses 5 bases, and the interval between the two ends is 7 bases. Including cysteine and phenylalanine, the CDR3 has 12 amino acids. The retained sequence is limited to the CDR3, 36 bases, with the frame set at the first base. This clone was found once. What this receptor recognizes is not known. No qualities accompany the bases; no much larger clone lies one base away. The donors were healthy, HIV-negative adults with no recently reported acute infections or vaccinations. Every donor was a Caucasian adult living in Nashville, Tennessee, USA. CD4+ T cells were enriched by magnetic negative selection; naive cells were then positively selected on CD45RA, and the negative fraction formed the memory subset. After blood collection by leukapheresis, PBMCs were isolated using Ficoll-Histopaque density gradient centrifugation and then cryopreserved in the vapor phase of liquid nitrogen. Analytical flow cytometry was used to check the purity and quantity of every magnetically sorted T cell population. Genomic DNA was isolated from each sorted fraction and quantified by UV absorbance on a Nanodrop 2000c.

TCR CDR3 regions were amplified from genomic DNA by multiplex PCR using the deep immunoSEQ assay. For each cell subset, the extracted genomic DNA was distributed evenly across all wells of several immunoSEQ 96-well plates, and each plate served as one replicate. For sorted subsets, 200 ng of genomic DNA, equivalent to 25,000 to 30,000 T cell genomes, went into each replicate PCR. The purified libraries were quantified using a Qubit 3.0 fluorometer, sized with a Bioanalyzer 2100, and then quantified again using the KAPA Library Quantification kit. A separate single-read 150-cycle Illumina NextSeq 550 flow cell was used to sequence each immunoSEQ 96-well plate. Per the source publication's procedure: Because the immunoSEQ output held only junctional sequences and lacked quality scores, the filtering could not match the filtering applied to full-length reads. Sequences were annotated with PyIR, a Python wrapper for IgBLAST v1.9, using IMGT germline references to assign V/J genes and CDR3. Reads were removed for weak V/J assignments (E-value above 1e-6), missing CDR3, stop codons, out-of-frame junctions, or ambiguous translated residues. V3J clonotypes were defined as sequences sharing an identical inferred V gene, J gene, and CDR3 amino acid sequence. The percentage overlap between two repertoires was calculated by dividing the number of shared unique clonotypes by the size of the smaller repertoire. Richness of each repertoire was evaluated using RTK rarefaction, the Chao1 estimator, and Recon v2.1 estimates of unobserved clonotypes. OLGA was used to compute generation probabilities for all TCRbeta clonotypes that the gDNA method yielded from a handful of donors. The source is immuneACCESS, and TCRdb retained only in-frame sequences with V and J called. Part of the clones is not carried over; for the studies checked, unresolved V genes explain less than half of this, and the remainder is unexplained. The V and J calls and clone size come from that table; D and trimming were worked out from the DNA. The sample table records millions of clones; approximately 93% of these occur just once. The top ten hold about 0.37% of the sample.

Sequences were obtained from naive CD4+ T cells from PBMCs. The sample's cell subset or site label, decoded: CD45RA+ positively selected. The chain was built from TRBV7-6 and TRBJ2-1, with the D gene call left open. The clonotype comes from a man younger than 35 in good health. Some clones in this sample may be carry-over from other donors' samples. At the DNA level, the sequence is TGTGCCAGCAGCCGGCCGGACAATGAGCAGTTCTTC. This sequence encodes CASSRPDNEQFF.